The next 14 T cell receptor beta chains were all read from a single sample in a study of blood T cell repertoires in COVID-19. Only in-frame clones appear in the TCRdb table, and some are missing; sequencing was by immunoSEQ multiplex PCR. Among under 100,000 clones listed, over 70% were seen once. Sequenced: peripheral blood. These receptors were taken from an elderly man with active or convalescent COVID-19.

The chain joins TRBV27 to TRBJ2-7, with 9 bases lining up with TRBD1. This CDR3 has 15 residues. V trimming: 5 bases; J trimming: 2 bases; junction bases outside the gene matches: 7. Germline loops: CDR1 MNHEY, CDR2 SMNVEV (reference sequence). Written as DNA, the CDR3 is TGTGCCAGCAGTACCAGGGACAGGGTACCCTACGAGCAGTACTTC. Translated, it gives CASSTRDRVPYEQYF.

The gene calls are TRBV18 and TRBJ1-3; D gene uncertain. CDR1 KGHSH and CDR2 LQKENI come from the germline V gene. Deletions cut 3 bases from V and 4 bases from J, with 16 bases between. The CDR3 is 16 amino acids. CDR3 in amino acids: CASSPTSAAVGNTIYF. Written as DNA, the CDR3 is TGTGCCAGCTCACCCACCTCGGCGGCGGTGGGAAACACCATATATTTT.

J is TRBJ2-7 and V is TRBV12-5; TRBD1 aligns across 9 bases. The CDR3 runs to 14 residues. The ends lost 6 bases at V and 5 bases at J; junction bases unmatched: 8. Germline lookup yields CDR1 LGHNT and CDR2 FRNRAP. The CDR3 nucleotides read TGTGCTAGTGGGAGACAGGGGGGGGTCCACGAGCAGTACTTC. Protein: CASGRQGGVHEQYF.

The V gene is TRBV5-1, the J gene TRBJ2-2; TRBD1 agrees at 7 bases. Germline V gene sequence: CDR1 SGHRS, CDR2 YFSETQ. With V trimmed by 0 bases and J by 4 bases, 3 bases remained unmatched. This CDR3 region has 15 residues. The CDR3 DNA reads TGCGCCAGCAGCTTGGGACAGGGACCCACCGGGGAGCTGTTTTTT. It yields the protein CASSLGQGPTGELFF. Full variable domain (outside the CDR3, taken from reference TRBV5-1 and TRBJ2-2): KAGVTQTPRYLIKTRGQQVTLSCSPISGHRSVSWYQQTPGQGLQFLFEYFSETQRNKGNFPGRFSGRQFSNSRSEMNVSTLELGDSALYLCASSLGQGPTGELFFGEGSRLTVL.

J is TRBJ1-5 and V is TRBV10-2; D remains ambiguous. Trimming removed 4 bases from V and 9 bases from J, with 10 bases in between. CDR1 is WSHSY and CDR2 is SAAADI in the germline V gene. This CDR3 spans 12 amino acids. DNA of the CDR3: TGCGCCAGCAGTGGCCCAGAGGGGCCCCAGCATTTT. It encodes CASSGPEGPQHF.

The chain employs TRBV21-1 and TRBJ1-5; no DNA check was done on the table's D call, TRBD1. TRBV21-1 is a known pseudogene. The length of the CDR3 is 17 residues. CDR3 DNA sequence: TGTGCCAGCAGCATTTGTGAGTACCCCAGGTTTGATCAGCCCCAGCATTTT. This gives the protein CASSICEYPRFDQPQHF.

This clone has just a few counts. This chain uses TRBV11-3 with TRBJ2-5; TRBD2 agrees at 7 bases. The CDR3 loop spans 17 amino acids. The ends lost 5 bases at V and 3 bases at J; junction bases unmatched: 15. Germline CDR1 is SGHNT and CDR2 is YENEEA. The CDR3 protein is CASSHPGGRGGEETQYF. The DNA of the CDR3 is TGTGCCAGCAGCCACCCGGGGGGACGTGGCGGAGAAGAGACCCAGTACTTC. The variable domain in full, completed from reference TRBV11-3 and TRBJ2-5, reads EAGVVQSPRYKIIEKKQPVAFWCNPISGHNTLYWYLQNLGQGPELLIRYENEEAVDDSQLPKDRFSAERLKGVDSTLKIQPAELGDSAVYLCASSHPGGRGGEETQYFGPGTRLLVL.

The chain has TRBV4-1 and TRBJ2-1; D is possibly TRBD1 (6 bases). Germline CDR1 MGHRA, CDR2 YSYEKL. The CDR3 is made up of 15 amino acids. Trimming cost V 4 bases and J 9 bases, with 19 bases left between them. CDR3 sequence reads: CASSPNFPQGGEQFF. Here the CDR3 DNA reads TGCGCCAGCAGCCCCAACTTCCCACAGGGTGGTGAGCAGTTCTTC.

CDR3 sequence reads: CASSMDRAREVQYF. CDR3 coding DNA: TGTGCCAGTAGTATGGACAGGGCTCGGGAAGTGCAGTACTTC. This chain connects TRBV19 to TRBJ2-7; TRBD1 matches at 8 bases. The CDR3 totals 14 residues. CDR1 is LNHDA and CDR2 is SQIVND in the germline V gene (reference sequence). The V and J ends lost 3 bases and 9 bases, in that order; junction bases with no gene match: 10.

The chain links TRBV2 to TRBJ2-5; possibly TRBD2 for D (5 bases). CDR3 length equals 14 residues. Germline lookup yields CDR1 SNHLY and CDR2 FYNNEI. V shed 3 bases and J shed 1 base, with 9 bases lying between them. The CDR3 nucleotides read TGTGCCAGCAGTGATAGGACTGTCCAAGAGACCCAGTACTTC. Translating it yields CASSDRTVQETQYF.

The chain couples TRBV19 to TRBJ1-2, with a weak D call TRBD1 (6 bases). This CDR3 has 13 residues. V lost 3 bases and J lost 6, with 11 bases in between. Germline assignment: CDR1 LNHDA and CDR2 SQIVND (reference sequence). In DNA, the CDR3 is TGTGCCAGTAGTATTTCAGGGGCGGATGGCTACACCTTC. Its translation: CASSISGADGYTF.

The V call is TRBV4-3, the J call TRBJ2-7; 12 bases match TRBD2. From germline, CDR1 is LGHNA and CDR2 YSLEER. The trim removed 3 bases at V and 12 bases at J, leaving 6 bases unmatched. The CDR3 has 13 amino acids. This CDR3 is CASSHGTSGRSYF. DNA for the CDR3: TGCGCCAGCAGCCACGGGACTAGCGGGCGCTCGTACTTC.

The chain is built from TRBV5-6 and TRBJ1-6; a weak D match, TRBD1 (5 bases). The CDR3 runs 14 residues. The germline V and J ends were trimmed by 0 bases and 10 bases, with 11 bases remaining between them. Germline-derived CDR1 and CDR2 are SGHDT and YYEEEE. The CDR3 DNA reads TGTGCCAGCAGCTTGGCCAATGGGGGGTCACCCCTCCACTTT. This codes for CASSLANGGSPLHF.

The rearrangement joins TRBV3-1 (or the pseudogene TRBV3-2) to TRBJ2-5; the match to TRBD2 covers 8 bases. The V gene's germline CDR1 is LGHDT and CDR2 YNNKEL (reference sequence). The V segment lost 1 base and the J segment 5 bases; nucleotides outside the gene matches: 6. This CDR3 has 15 residues. For the CDR3, the DNA is TGTGCCAGCAGCCAAGGACTTAGCGGGGACGAGACCCAGTACTTC. Translated: CASSQGLSGDETQYF.